The 30 T cell receptor beta chains below were found in one sample sequenced in a study of monozygotic twins with inflammatory bowel disease. Reprocessing the 5' RACE reads, TCRdb reports a single entry for every CDR3 protein and omits DNA. The sample includes 300,000 to 400,000 distinct CDR3 sequences. The sample taken for sequencing was blood. These receptors were collected from a human donor with ulcerative colitis or Crohn's disease, or a healthy co-twin of an affected twin (not recorded which).

The rearrangement links TRBV20-1 to TRBJ2-1. CDR1 and CDR2 (germline): DFQATT, SNEGSKA (reference sequence). The CDR3 totals 15 residues. CDR3 sequence reads: CSARDPTPMGNEQFF.

This chain joins TRBV15 and TRBJ2-3; TCRdb names TRBD2, which stays unverified in the absence of DNA. This CDR3 spans 17 amino acids. Looked up from germline, CDR1 is LNHNV and CDR2 is YYDKDF (reference sequence). This chain's CDR3 is CATSREMIAGTTDTQYF. Based on the CDR3 plus reference TRBV15 and TRBJ2-3, the full variable domain is DAMVIQNPRYQVTQFGKPVTLSCSQTLNHNVMYWYQQKSSQAPKLLFHYYDKDFNNEADTPDNFQSRRPNTSFCFLDIRSPGLGDTAMYLCATSREMIAGTTDTQYFGPGTRLTVL.

The CDR3: CASPGPREGNTEAFF. The chain combines TRBV28 with TRBJ1-1; TCRdb selects TRBD1, and the lack of DNA leaves this call unchecked. The V gene's germline CDR1 is MDHEN and CDR2 SYDVKM. CDR3 length: 15 residues. The full variable domain, its missing parts supplied by reference TRBV28 and TRBJ1-1, is DVKVTQSSRYLVKRTGEKVFLECVQDMDHENMFWYRQDPGLGLRLIYFSYDVKMKEKGDIPEGYSVSREKKERFSLILESASTNQTSMYLCASPGPREGNTEAFFGQGTRLTVV.

The rearrangement joins TRBV29-1 to TRBJ1-1; the D call of TRBD1 rests on TCRdb alone, since no DNA is present to check it. From germline, CDR1 is SQVTM and CDR2 ANQGSEA. The CDR3 loop spans 12 amino acids. The chain's CDR3 is CSVWDRETEAFF.

This chain links TRBV29-1 with TRBJ2-4; no DNA is available, so the TRBD1 call from TCRdb remains unchecked. This CDR3 has 14 residues. The germline V gene encodes CDR1 SQVTM and CDR2 ANQGSEA. The CDR3 protein is CSIPARGAKNIQYF.

V usage is TRBV20-1 and J usage is TRBJ1-5. Germline CDR1 reads DFQATT; CDR2 reads SNEGSKA (reference sequence). This CDR3 is built from 14 residues. CDR3 region: CSAATGLPEQPQHF.

The chain couples TRBV7-3 to TRBJ2-7; the TCRdb D gene call, TRBD2, has no DNA to confirm it. Germline CDR1 SGHTA, CDR2 FQGTGA. This CDR3 comprises 13 residues. The CDR3 is CASSLTLEYEQYF.

The chain links TRBV7-2 to TRBJ2-5; TCRdb names TRBD1, which stays unverified in the absence of DNA. The CDR3 consists of 15 residues. Per the germline V gene, CDR1 is SGHTA and CDR2 is FQGNSA. The CDR3 loop reads CASSLYQWGAETQYF. Full variable domain (missing parts from reference TRBV7-2 and TRBJ2-5): GAGVSQSPSNKVTEKGKDVELRCDPISGHTALYWYRQSLGQGLEFLIYFQGNSAPDKSGLPSDRFSAERTGGSVSTLTIQRTQQEDSAVYLCASSLYQWGAETQYFGPGTRLLVL.

The chain has TRBV24-1 and TRBJ2-2. Per germline, CDR1 KGHDR and CDR2 SFDVKD. CDR3 length: 14 amino acids. CDR3 residues: CATSTSFDTGELFF.

The CDR3 spells CASSSQRTGTANTEAFF. V is TRBV18 and J is TRBJ1-1; the D gene TCRdb calls, TRBD1, cannot be checked with no DNA. This CDR3 is built from 17 residues. The germline V gene has CDR1 KGHSH and CDR2 LQKENI.

The chain uses TRBV20-1 and TRBJ2-7; the D gene TCRdb calls, TRBD2, cannot be checked with no DNA. This CDR3 has 11 amino acids. Germline V gives CDR1 DFQATT, CDR2 SNEGSKA (reference sequence). The CDR3 sequence is CSAAAGYEQYF.

The rearrangement joins TRBV7-8 to TRBJ2-1; TCRdb names TRBD2, which stays unverified in the absence of DNA. Germline CDR1 SGHVS, CDR2 FQNEAQ. The CDR3 length is 15 residues. The CDR3 spells CASRRGSVSYNEQFF.

This CDR3 is CSATPSGTGRDQPQHF. The V call is TRBV20-1, the J call TRBJ1-5; the TCRdb call, TRBD1, lacks DNA for checking. The CDR3 is 16 residues long. Looked up from germline, CDR1 is DFQATT and CDR2 is SNEGSKA (reference sequence).

V gene TRBV27 combines with J gene TRBJ1-5. Germline lookup yields CDR1 MNHEY and CDR2 SMNVEV (reference sequence). The CDR3 spans 15 residues. CDR3 sequence reads: CASSPAAGWNQPQHF.

This chain links TRBV5-5 with TRBJ1-1. The CDR3 covers 13 residues. The germline gives CDR1 SGHKS, CDR2 YYEKEE (reference sequence). The CDR3 protein is CASSLVRPDEAFF.

The rearrangement links TRBV5-1 to TRBJ2-7. The CDR3 is 15 residues long. Per germline, CDR1 SGHRS and CDR2 YFSETQ. This CDR3 reads CASSATAGSPYEQYF.

V usage is TRBV30 and J usage is TRBJ2-7. CDR1 is GTSNPN and CDR2 is SVGIG in the germline V gene (reference sequence). The length of the CDR3 is 16 residues. The chain's CDR3 is CAWSPEFLWRSYEQYF.

This chain joins TRBV27 and TRBJ2-6; the D call from TCRdb, TRBD1, cannot be confirmed without DNA. Germline lookup yields CDR1 MNHEY and CDR2 SMNVEV (reference sequence). CDR3 length: 19 amino acids. The CDR3: CASSLSGTRAISGANVLTF.

This chain joins TRBV5-1 and TRBJ2-3; no DNA is available, so the TRBD2 call from TCRdb remains unchecked. The germline V gene has CDR1 SGHRS and CDR2 YFSETQ. The CDR3 sequence is 15 residues long. CDR3 sequence: CASSSRLASTDTQYF.

The chain links TRBV9 to TRBJ2-2; with no DNA, the TCRdb D assignment of TRBD1 cannot be verified. CDR1 SGDLS and CDR2 YYNGEE come from the germline V gene. The CDR3 consists of 17 residues. CDR3 region: CAGSVGEDRGRAGELFF.

This chain uses TRBV5-1 with TRBJ1-1; the TCRdb D gene call, TRBD1, has no DNA to confirm it. The CDR3 has 14 amino acids. CDR1 is SGHRS and CDR2 is YFSETQ in the germline V gene. This CDR3 is CASSLGPGMGEAFF.

The chain combines TRBV20-1 with TRBJ2-1; no DNA is available, so the TRBD2 call from TCRdb remains unchecked. Germline CDR1 and CDR2: DFQATT and SNEGSKA (reference sequence). The CDR3 sequence is 14 residues long. The CDR3 loop is CSAGPSGLHNEQFF.

V and J are TRBV5-1 and TRBJ2-3; lacking DNA, the TRBD1 call made by TCRdb goes unchecked. Germline-derived CDR1 and CDR2 are SGHRS and YFSETQ. The CDR3 is 14 amino acids. CDR3 region: CASSTGQSTDTQYF.

The V and J genes are TRBV20-1 and TRBJ1-2. The germline gives CDR1 DFQATT, CDR2 SNEGSKA (reference sequence). CDR3 length: 13 amino acids. This CDR3 is CSALSQGHYGYTF.

The rearrangement uses TRBV28 and TRBJ2-3; TCRdb outputs TRBD1, but without DNA this stays unchecked. Germline loops: CDR1 MDHEN, CDR2 SYDVKM. CDR3 length equals 13 residues. CDR3 sequence: CASSFRGSDTQYF.

V gene TRBV7-9 combines with J gene TRBJ1-5. The CDR3 is 15 amino acids. Per the germline V gene, CDR1 is SEHNR and CDR2 is FQNEAQ (reference sequence). The CDR3 loop is CASSLGGLGNQPQHF.

The J gene is TRBJ2-7, the V gene TRBV9; TCRdb proposes TRBD2, but this gene call is untestable without DNA. This CDR3 region has 17 residues. CDR1 and CDR2 (germline): SGDLS, YYNGEE. The chain's CDR3 is CASSVPPLAGFRYEQYF.

This rearrangement joins TRBV9 to TRBJ2-1; the TCRdb D gene call, TRBD2, has no DNA to confirm it. This CDR3 is built from 21 residues. Germline assignment: CDR1 SGDLS and CDR2 YYNGEE. The CDR3 loop reads CASSVGVRLAGGPSSYNEQFF.

The gene calls are TRBV4-1 and TRBJ2-1; the D gene TCRdb calls, TRBD2, cannot be checked with no DNA. This CDR3 has 21 residues. Germline-derived CDR1 and CDR2 are MGHRA and YSYEKL. This CDR3 is CASSQGRTSGRSTRSYNEQFF.

The V and J genes are TRBV7-9 and TRBJ1-3. The CDR3 length is 15 residues. The germline V gene encodes CDR1 SEHNR and CDR2 FQNEAQ (reference sequence). This CDR3 is CASSLESSSGNTIYF. Together with reference TRBV7-9 and TRBJ1-3, the CDR3 gives the full variable domain: DTGVSQNPRHKITKRGQNVTFRCDPISEHNRLYWYRQTLGQGPEFLTYFQNEAQLEKSRLLSDRFSAERPKGSFSTLEIQRTEQGDSAMYLCASSLESSSGNTIYFGEGSWLTVV.